The 17 T cell receptor beta chains below all came from one sample that was sequenced in a study of blood T cell repertoires in COVID-19. Data came from immunoSEQ multiplex PCR; TCRdb stores just in-frame clones and leaves some out. The sample lists 88,000 or so clones; 80% to 90% were seen once. Sequencing input: peripheral blood. The receptor set was obtained from a man in his sixties with acute or convalescent COVID-19.

The chain combines TRBV7-9 with TRBJ2-2; no definite D call. The germline V gene encodes CDR1 SEHNR and CDR2 FQNEAQ (reference sequence). V shed 2 bases and J shed 7 bases, with 5 bases lying between them. The CDR3 runs to 12 residues. CDR3: CASSLSYGELFF. The CDR3 coding sequence is TGTGCCAGCAGCTTATCTTACGGGGAGCTGTTTTTT.

J is TRBJ1-3 and V is TRBV29-1; 9 nucleotides line up with TRBD1. Losses at the gene ends were 6 bases for V and 4 bases for J; bases not matched to a gene: 1. The CDR3 is made up of 12 amino acids. Germline V gene data show CDR1 as SQVTM and CDR2 as ANQGSEA. The CDR3 is CSVGTGGNTIYF. The DNA for the CDR3 is TGCAGCGTCGGGACAGGGGGAAACACCATATATTTT. The complete variable domain, with remaining parts taken from reference TRBV29-1 and TRBJ1-3, reads SAVISQKPSRDICQRGTSLTIQCQVDSQVTMMFWYRQQPGQSLTLIATANQGSEATYESGFVIDKFPISRPNLTFSTLTVSNMSPEDSSIYLCSVGTGGNTIYFGEGSWLTVV.

To note about this clone: The same CDR3 arises from other DNA sequences in this sample as well. The chain combines TRBV9 with TRBJ2-7, with 7 bases identical to TRBD2. The V segment lost 0 bases and the J segment 3 bases; nucleotides outside the gene matches: 3. This CDR3 is 14 amino acids long. The germline V gene has CDR1 SGDLS and CDR2 YYNGEE. The CDR3 coding sequence is TGTGCCAGCAGCGTAGCTACGGGGGGCTACGAGCAGTACTTC. Residues: CASSVATGGYEQYF.

The chain has TRBV5-1 and TRBJ1-4, with TRBD1 as a possible D gene (6 bases). V lost 0 bases and J 5 bases, leaving 17 bases between the germline ends. In germline, CDR1 is SGHRS, CDR2 YFSETQ. CDR3 length equals 17 residues. DNA of the CDR3: TGCGCCAGCAGCTTGGGTCCTATGAATCAGGGGAATGAAAAACTGTTTTTT. Its protein product is CASSLGPMNQGNEKLFF.

The chain joins TRBV7-2 to TRBJ2-2; TRBD1 matches at 9 bases. CDR1 and CDR2 (germline): SGHTA, FQGNSA. Trimming took 4 bases from V and 4 from J; bases not matched to a gene: 7. The CDR3 has 16 amino acids. The CDR3 DNA sequence: TGTGCCAGCAGCTGGAACAGGGGGCCGGTCACCGGGGAGCTGTTTTTT. This codes for CASSWNRGPVTGELFF.

The gene calls are TRBV30 and TRBJ2-2; 9 bases map to TRBD1. CDR3 length: 15 residues. V lost 2 bases to trimming and J lost 2 bases; unmatched junction nucleotides: 3. CDR1 and CDR2 (germline): GTSNPN, SVGIG (reference sequence). CDR3 region: CAWSTGQGNTGELFF. The DNA for the CDR3 is TGTGCCTGGAGTACGGGACAGGGAAACACCGGGGAGCTGTTTTTT.

The sample holds one count of this clone. This chain links TRBV7-6 with TRBJ2-1; 10 nucleotides align to TRBD2. This CDR3 is 16 amino acids long. V gave up 2 bases and J gave up 3 bases; unmatched junction bases: 4. In germline, CDR1 is SGHVS, CDR2 FNYEAQ. The CDR3 loop reads CASSLLLAGYYNEQFF. The CDR3 bases are TGTGCCAGCAGCTTATTACTAGCGGGATACTACAATGAGCAGTTCTTC.

This sequence joins TRBV30 and TRBJ2-2, with D unresolved. Germline assignment: CDR1 GTSNPN and CDR2 SVGIG (reference sequence). CDR3 size: 11 residues. The CDR3 loop is CGRSNTGELFF. CDR3 in DNA: TGTGGGCGGAGTAACACCGGGGAGCTGTTTTTT. The full variable domain, rest sourced from reference TRBV30 and TRBJ2-2, is SQTIHQWPATLVQPVGSPLSLECTVEGTSNPNLYWYRQAAGRGLQLLFYSVGIGQISSEVPQNLSASRPQDRQFILSSKKLLLSDSGFYLCGRSNTGELFFGEGSRLTVL.

V is TRBV28 and J is TRBJ2-1, with TRBD1 identical over 8 bases. Germline CDR1 MDHEN, CDR2 SYDVKM. J gave up 3 bases and V 4 bases, and 11 bases lay outside the gene matches. CDR3 size: 17 residues. CDR3 nucleotides: TGTGCCAGCAGTTCCGACTATGGACAGGGTCACTACAATGAGCAGTTCTTC. Translating gives CASSSDYGQGHYNEQFF.

Only one count was recorded for this clone. The gene calls are TRBV3-1 (or the pseudogene TRBV3-2) and TRBJ1-6; no reliable D call. There are 14 residues in the CDR3. Germline V gene data show CDR1 as LGHDT and CDR2 as YNNKEL (reference sequence). V dropped 4 bases and J dropped 7 bases, with 11 bases sitting between them. The CDR3 DNA reads TGTGCCAGCAGCCCGAAGCGGTACAATTCACCCCTCCACTTT. Translation: CASSPKRYNSPLHF.

The V and J genes are TRBV9 and TRBJ1-2; tentatively, D is TRBD1 (5 bases). In germline, CDR1 is SGDLS, CDR2 YYNGEE. The CDR3 extends over 16 amino acids. V lost 4 bases to trimming and J lost 4 bases, with 20 bases between them. CDR3 region: CASSPRFGGGVYGYTF. The CDR3 DNA follows: TGTGCCAGCAGCCCCCGATTCGGGGGTGGGGTCTATGGCTACACCTTC.

This chain links TRBV7-2 with TRBJ1-5; 7 bases map to TRBD1. Germline CDR1 reads SGHTA; CDR2 reads FQGNSA. CDR3 size: 15 residues. V lost 2 bases, J lost 6 bases, and 7 bases stayed unmatched. In DNA, the CDR3 is TGTGCCAGCAGCTTAATCGCAGGGGGGAGTCAGCCCCAGCATTTT. Its translation is CASSLIAGGSQPQHF.

V usage is TRBV5-1 and J usage is TRBJ2-1; D ambiguous. Germline CDR1 and CDR2: SGHRS and YFSETQ. This CDR3 contains 11 residues. Trimming pared 0 bases from V and 8 bases from J, leaving 3 bases between. The CDR3 spells CASSLADEQFF. The CDR3 DNA is TGCGCCAGCAGCTTGGCTGATGAGCAGTTCTTC.

The chain recombines TRBV6-6 with TRBJ2-3, with TRBD1 matching over 7 bases. In germline, CDR1 is MNHNY, CDR2 SVGAGI (reference sequence). The V segment lost 9 bases and the J segment 4 bases; nucleotides outside the gene matches: 7. This CDR3 contains 13 residues. CDR3 nucleotides: TGTGCCAGTCGGACAGGTGGGGCAGATACGCAGTATTTT. This gives the protein CASRTGGADTQYF.

The chain couples TRBV7-9 to TRBJ2-3; maybe TRBD1 (6 bases). V lost 2 bases, J lost 14 bases, and 17 bases lay in between. CDR1 is SEHNR and CDR2 is FQNEAQ in the germline V gene (reference sequence). The CDR3 is 13 amino acids. In DNA, the CDR3 is TGTGCCAGCAGCTTAAAGGGGCAGGGGACGAGGTATTTT. This gives the protein CASSLKGQGTRYF.

This clone was counted a few times. This chain joins TRBV2 and TRBJ2-7; D may be TRBD1 (5 bases). Germline V gene lookup returns CDR1 SNHLY and CDR2 FYNNEI. This CDR3 is 13 amino acids long. The ends were cut back, 2 bases at V and 2 bases at J, with 7 bases in the middle. CDR3 sequence (DNA): TGTGCCAGCAGTGAACAGGGAACCTACGAGCAGTACTTC. Residues: CASSEQGTYEQYF.

This clone was recorded once. The V and J genes are TRBV3-1 (or the pseudogene TRBV3-2) and TRBJ1-5, with a tentative D call TRBD1 (6 bases). CDR3 length: 15 residues. Germline loops: CDR1 LGHDT, CDR2 YNNKEL (reference sequence). V shed 0 bases and J shed 2 bases, with 8 bases lying between them. CDR3 region: CASSQEQGRNQPQHF. For the CDR3, the DNA is TGTGCCAGCAGCCAAGAACAGGGTCGCAATCAGCCCCAGCATTTT.